What follows is one T cell receptor (beta chain) and its context. The antigen this receptor binds is unknown. Base qualities were left out, and no much larger clone turns up one base away. The sample originates from a study of cytomegalovirus exposure and HLA in healthy donors (dated 2017 in TCRdb). In terms of the full investigation: In an earlier analysis of 450 to 750 of the donors, approximately 300 Gb of sequence data and just under 120 million unique TCR beta sequences from about 179 million T cells were reported. Approximately 300 gigabases of sequencing data and around 85 million unique TCR sequences made up an early release that covered over 550 HLA-typed donors. Of the 350 to 450 genotyped donors, around 81% fell in the genetic ancestry cluster associated with self-reported Caucasian donors. The study aimed to test whether signatures of past pathogen exposure could be identified by cataloging public T cell receptors. The study profiled the T cell repertoires of hundreds of subjects by immunosequencing and related them to cytomegalovirus serostatus. A separate validation cohort of more than 100 different subjects was used in addition to the approximately 610-subject first cohort. High-throughput TCR immunosequencing, statistical association of individual TCRs with disease status, and machine learning were combined to predict cytomegalovirus infection status. In a later analysis, previously published TCR beta repertoires from roughly 710 donors were re-analyzed and high-resolution HLA genotyping was added so that TCR occurrence patterns could be studied. Rather than drawing on any new phenotypic data, the later analysis identified candidate immune exposures from TCR beta sequences and the way those sequences occurred across donors. An earlier analysis of fewer than 700 of the donors applied high-throughput TCR beta sequencing to assess whether each TCR beta V gene segment acted as functional or pseudogenic. Donor age, sex, ethnicity and CMV serostatus were compiled alongside the repertoire data. A later genetic analysis used genome-wide SNP genotypes for 398 of the 666 donors, treating that subset as a discovery cohort. All discovery cohort repertoires had been generated on a single sequencing platform. HLA typing covered class I and class II loci at four-digit resolution. The number of donors typed differed by locus, with 629-630 for A, B, C, DRB1 and DQB1, around 520 for DQA1, 606 for DPA1, and 400 to 490 for DPB1. Because of strong linkage in the cohort, five DR-DQ haplotypes were treated as single units for association and clustering. Across about 370 genotyped donors of the cohort, an average of about 240,000 unique TCR beta nucleotide sequences per donor were sequenced, and approximately 19% of those sequences were non-productive.

In total, roughly 670 healthy bone marrow donors made up the cohort. At the time of sampling, all cohort members were nominally healthy, though unrecorded immune exposures were likely present. The donor tested CMV seronegative and was one of the 352 seronegative cohort members. A peripheral blood sample was provided by each donor, and peripheral blood mononuclear cells were used for TCR beta sequencing. The Qiagen DNeasy Blood Extraction Kit was used to extract genomic DNA from the blood cell samples. Beyond this particular receptor, the publication reports: Compared with the roughly 670-donor mean, donors in an Asian-associated ancestry cluster had fewer N-insertions in productive TCRs, according to a later genetic analysis. In vitro tests confirmed that a few of the cytomegalovirus-associated TCR beta chains recognize cytomegalovirus antigens. A group of highly shared sequence variants was considered likely to be a technical artifact of the sequencing pipeline. According to a later analysis, parvovirus B19, influenza, CMV and Epstein-Barr virus appeared linked to several top co-occurrence clusters. Because some donors lacked HLA typing at each locus, the association tests relied only on the typed subset. An earlier analysis of some 590 of the donors showed that most TCR beta V segments appeared in productive rearrangements either about 87% or about 30% of the time, which broadly matched IMGT annotations. When HLA alleles, especially DR and DQ, strongly co-occurred, attributing TCR associations to individual alleles was difficult. A later analysis associated approximately 17,000 TCR beta sequences with specific HLA alleles at a false discovery rate of 0.05. Roughly uniform sequencing depth across donors was assumed in presence/absence analyses, although this assumption may not hold. Because counts were too low, seventeen rarely observed V segments, including chromosome 9 orphons, were excluded from the earlier analysis of 587 of the donors. Correlated functional status among segregating V segments might be attributable to linkage disequilibrium, but an unknown experimental factor could not be ruled out. For the cohort, immune exposure information was limited to CMV serostatus. An association between a missense DCLRE1C variant and V-gene and J-gene trimming of TCR beta chains was found in a later genetic analysis and replicated in an independent cohort. Only TCR beta chains were sequenced in this cohort, and the absence of alpha or paired-chain data limited detectable features. The authors suggested that the approach could potentially be extended to other disease states and immunological phenotypes. A further reported finding was that TCR beta sequences accurately predicted the HLA-A and HLA-B alleles for most subjects in the first cohort. A later analysis found that TCR association rates varied across HLA loci, with DRB1 alleles showing the most associated TCRs and HLA-C alleles the fewest. In a later analysis, most CMV-associated TCR beta chains were found to appear HLA-restricted, with HLA associations seemingly driven largely by CMV exposure. A later analysis found that HLA-associated TCR beta chains were more clonally expanded and had lower generation probabilities than equally common non-associated chains. The classifier was reported to diagnose cytomegalovirus status with high specificity and sensitivity in both the original and validation cohorts. In the study, 150 to 200 TCR beta chains were listed as associated with cytomegalovirus. Across donors, most TCR sequences were observed very rarely, whereas some public TCRs were present in many individuals.

The library relied on the immunoSEQ multiplex PCR assay. For the multiplex PCR, a mixture combining 60 forward primers for TCR Vbeta segments and 13 reverse primers for TCR Jbeta segments was used. The CDR3 region of rearranged TCR beta genes was amplified from genomic DNA by a multiplex PCR assay. On the Illumina HiSeq System, the amplified TCR beta libraries were sequenced as 87-base-pair reads. The authors processed their data as follows. In a later analysis, about 80 million unique TCR beta chains were counted across the approximately 670 repertoires, and about 10 million of these chains were shared by at least two donors. A nearest-neighbor algorithm error-corrected the raw reads and collapsed the reads into unique sequences, merging closely related sequences to remove PCR and sequencing errors. CDR3 sequences were aligned to IMGT reference sequences to assign V, D and J gene segments. For a sequence to be retained, at least a six-nucleotide match to both a V gene segment and a J gene segment was required. Rearrangements were called productive when the CDR3 lacked stop codons and stayed in frame with V and J; all others were non-productive. Following IMGT convention, CDR3 was defined as the stretch from the second conserved V-encoded cysteine to the conserved J-encoded phenylalanine. In an earlier analysis of approximately 500 of the donors, sequences lacking an unambiguous match to a single V gene segment were excluded. An earlier analysis of 450 to 650 of the donors called V segments functional above 56.7% productive rearrangements and segregating when the between-donor standard deviation exceeded 5%. A statistical classification framework was built to diagnose cytomegalovirus status from the catalog of TCR beta chain sequences. V and J gene assignment, in a later analysis, came from comparing TCR nucleotide sequences with IMGT/GENE-DB human TR gene sequences. The TCRdist pipeline was used in a later analysis to assign CDR3 sequences and most-parsimonious VDJ recombination scenarios. In a later analysis, every TCR beta chain was defined by the combination of its CDR3 amino acid sequence and its V-gene family, and reads without a unique V-gene family were dropped. As a way to deal with suspected cross-contamination and a sequencing artifact, a later analysis dropped 592 nucleotide sequences that were highly shared and had low generation probability. In a later analysis, a clonal expansion index was calculated for each public chain from normalized within-repertoire ranks of inferred template counts. Generation probabilities in a later analysis came from a VDJ recombination model fitted to out-of-frame rearrangements, and those results were checked against IGoR. In a later analysis, TCR-TCR, TCR-HLA and TCR-CMV co-occurrence was scored with hypergeometric tests, and a repertoire-size bias correction was applied to TCR pairs. False discovery rates were estimated in a later analysis by permuting HLA or CMV assignments 20 times. In a later analysis, co-occurring TCRs were grouped using DBSCAN, and TCRdist sequence similarity was added for clustering within HLA-allele-positive subsets. Repertoires with fewer than 30,000 or more than 120,000 public chains, plus five repertoires with anomalous nucleotide sharing, were excluded from co-occurrence clustering. TCRdb re-hosts the immuneACCESS table, in-frame sequences only. Its copies lack some clones; in the studies checked, an unresolved V gene accounts for under half of them, and the cause for the rest is not known. Clone size and V and J calls were adopted from that table, with D and trimming inferred from the DNA. The sample table contains approximately 140,000 clones; only one count was recorded for nearly 80% of them. The ten largest clones represent approximately 5.1% of the sample.

Sequencing was performed on PBMCs. The sequence was collected from a male donor in good health and CMV-seronegative.

CDR3 sequence: CASSSTSDEQFF. The DNA sequence follows: TGTGCCAGCAGTTCCACGAGCGATGAGCAGTTCTTC. Here the chain combines TRBV6-5 and TRBJ2-1; no D segment can be confidently identified. Between the V and J ends, shortened by 4 bases and 8 bases respectively, the junction contains 9 bases. Inclusive of the bounding cysteine and phenylalanine, the CDR3 is 12 residues long. CDR3 DNA only is kept here, 36 bases in frame from base 1. CDR1 and CDR2 were assigned from the germline V gene as MNHEY and SVGAGI.